The clone carrying this T cell receptor beta chain was recorded once. The target antigen is unknown. The germline gives CDR1 SGHTA, CDR2 FQGNSA. Trimming shortened V by 1 base and J by 4 bases, and 5 bases separated the two germline ends. This CDR3 has 13 residues. The source of the sample is a study of T cell repertoires in cytomegalovirus infection. MiXCR, run by TCRdb on the reads, gives a single entry per CDR3 protein. The sample holds about 55,000 distinct CDR3 sequences, roughly 20% seen once. Study-wide results and caveats: Cumulative frequency (of public TCR beta family members) identified carriers of CMV plus the relevant HLA. CMV-specific HLA-C-restricted TCR beta clonotypes dominated the ex vivo response.

The chain employs TRBV7-2 and TRBJ2-1; no firm D call. The sequenced sample was CD8+ T cells from cultured PBMCs, obtained from culture after CMV antigen stimulation. This TCR came from a human donor in good health (CMV status not recorded). Some clones in this sample may be carry-over from other donors' samples. The CDR3 region has the DNA TGTGCCAGCAGCTTAGAGGATTACAATGAGCAGTTCTTC. It translates to CASSLEDYNEQFF.